The clone carrying this TCR beta chain has more than one count but fewer than ten. The target antigen is unknown. A single record per CDR3 protein comes from TCRdb applying MiXCR to the RT-PCR reads. The profile shows around 190,000 distinct CDR3 sequences, around an eighth of them singletons. The data derive from a study of response to subunit inactivated influenza vaccine. Study outcomes and limitations: Authors suggested that a seasonal influenza vaccination recruits few new T cells each time.

The V end lost 3 bases, the J end lost 2 bases, and 19 bases lay between the germline ends. Per the germline V gene, CDR1 is SGDLS and CDR2 is YYNGEE. There are 17 residues in the CDR3. Sequencing used CD8+ T cells sorted from PBMCs, obtained 4 to 6 days after vaccination. The V call is TRBV9, the J call TRBJ2-3; tentatively, D is TRBD1 or TRBD2 (6 bases each). This receptor was obtained from a man aged 50-59 years who received an inactivated influenza vaccine. In DNA, the CDR3 is TGTGCCAGCAGCGACCCCCCCCGGGGGCCCTCCACAGATACGCAGTATTTT. Encoded protein: CASSDPPRGPSTDTQYF.